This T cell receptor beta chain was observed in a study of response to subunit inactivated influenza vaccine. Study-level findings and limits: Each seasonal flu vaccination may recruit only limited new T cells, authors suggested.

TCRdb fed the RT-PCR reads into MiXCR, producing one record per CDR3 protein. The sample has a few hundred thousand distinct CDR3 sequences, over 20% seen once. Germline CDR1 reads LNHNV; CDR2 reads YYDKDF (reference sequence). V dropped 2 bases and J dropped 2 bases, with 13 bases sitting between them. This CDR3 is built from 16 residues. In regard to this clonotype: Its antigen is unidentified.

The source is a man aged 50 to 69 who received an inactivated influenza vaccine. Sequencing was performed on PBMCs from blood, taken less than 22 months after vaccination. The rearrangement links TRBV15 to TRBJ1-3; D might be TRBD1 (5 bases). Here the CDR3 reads CATSRRTTGTGNTIYF. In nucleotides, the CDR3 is TGTGCCACCAGCAGAAGGACAACTGGGACTGGAAACACCATATATTTT.